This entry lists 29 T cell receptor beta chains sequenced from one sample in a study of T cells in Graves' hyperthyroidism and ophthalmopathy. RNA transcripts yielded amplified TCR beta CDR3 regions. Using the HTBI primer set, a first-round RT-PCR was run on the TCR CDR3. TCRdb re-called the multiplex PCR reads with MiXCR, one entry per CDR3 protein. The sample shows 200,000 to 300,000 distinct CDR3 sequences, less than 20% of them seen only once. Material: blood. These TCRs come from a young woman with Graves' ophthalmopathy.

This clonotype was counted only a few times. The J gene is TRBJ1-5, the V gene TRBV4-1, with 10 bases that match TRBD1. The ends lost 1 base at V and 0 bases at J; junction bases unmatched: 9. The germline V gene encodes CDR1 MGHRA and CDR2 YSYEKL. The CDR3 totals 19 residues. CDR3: CASSQGIGTGANSNQPQHF. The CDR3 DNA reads TGCGCCAGCAGCCAAGGGATCGGGACAGGGGCTAATAGCAATCAGCCCCAGCATTTT.

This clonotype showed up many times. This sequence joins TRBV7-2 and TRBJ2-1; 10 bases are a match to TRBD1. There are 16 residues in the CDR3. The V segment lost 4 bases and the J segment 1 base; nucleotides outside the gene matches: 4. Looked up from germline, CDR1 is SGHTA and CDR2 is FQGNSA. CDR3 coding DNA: TGTGCCAGCAGCTCAAGACAGGGGGCATCCTACAATGAGCAGTTCTTC. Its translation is CASSSRQGASYNEQFF.

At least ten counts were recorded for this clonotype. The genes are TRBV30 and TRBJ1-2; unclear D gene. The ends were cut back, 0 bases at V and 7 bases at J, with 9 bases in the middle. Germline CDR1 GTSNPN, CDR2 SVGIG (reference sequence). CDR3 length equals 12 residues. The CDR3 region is CAWSVIRGGYTF. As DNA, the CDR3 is TGTGCCTGGAGTGTAATTCGTGGTGGCTACACCTTC.

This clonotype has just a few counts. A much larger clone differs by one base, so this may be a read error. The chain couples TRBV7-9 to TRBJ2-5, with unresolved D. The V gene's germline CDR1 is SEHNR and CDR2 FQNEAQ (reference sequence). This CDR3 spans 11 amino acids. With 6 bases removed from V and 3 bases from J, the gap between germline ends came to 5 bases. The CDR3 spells CASSGKETQYF. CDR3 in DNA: TGTGCCAGCAGTGGAAAAGAGACCCAGTACTTC.

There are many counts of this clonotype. The CDR3 loop is CARDRDRSRNYGYTF. CDR3 nucleotide sequence: TGTGCCAGGGACCGGGACAGAAGTCGTAACTATGGCTACACCTTC. The chain recombines TRBV2 with TRBJ1-2, with TRBD1 identical over 7 bases. Losses at the gene ends were 9 bases for V and 1 base for J; bases not matched to a gene: 11. This CDR3 has 15 residues. The germline V gene has CDR1 SNHLY and CDR2 FYNNEI.

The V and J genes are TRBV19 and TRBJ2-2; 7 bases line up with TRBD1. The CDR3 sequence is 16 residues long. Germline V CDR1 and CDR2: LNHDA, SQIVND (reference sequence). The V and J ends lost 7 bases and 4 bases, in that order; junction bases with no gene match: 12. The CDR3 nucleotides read TGTGCCAGTAAGGGTGCAGGGGGATTCGGCACCGGGGAGCTGTTTTTT. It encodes CASKGAGGFGTGELFF.

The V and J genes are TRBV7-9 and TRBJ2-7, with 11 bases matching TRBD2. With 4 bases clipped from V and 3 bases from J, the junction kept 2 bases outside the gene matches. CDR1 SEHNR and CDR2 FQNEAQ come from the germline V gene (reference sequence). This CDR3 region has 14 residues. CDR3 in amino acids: CASSSTSGIYEQYF. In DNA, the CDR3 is TGTGCCAGCAGCTCGACTAGCGGGATCTACGAGCAGTACTTC.

CDR3 DNA: TGCGCCAGCAGCCAGGACCGGGACTCCCCGTACTTC. This sequence encodes CASSQDRDSPYF. This sequence joins TRBV4-1 and TRBJ2-5; weak D call: TRBD2 (6 bases). The CDR3 has 12 amino acids. With 3 bases removed from V and 13 bases from J, the gap between germline ends came to 15 bases. The germline V gene has CDR1 MGHRA and CDR2 YSYEKL.

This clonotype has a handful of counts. The CDR3 spells CAWSALAGGPAGANVLTF. In DNA, the CDR3 is TGTGCCTGGAGTGCACTAGCGGGGGGCCCGGCGGGGGCCAACGTCCTGACTTTC. The chain carries TRBV30 and TRBJ2-6; 12 bases are a match to TRBD2. The J segment lost 4 bases and the V segment lost 1 base, leaving 8 bases of the junction unmatched. The CDR3 has 18 amino acids. Germline V CDR1 and CDR2: GTSNPN, SVGIG (reference sequence).

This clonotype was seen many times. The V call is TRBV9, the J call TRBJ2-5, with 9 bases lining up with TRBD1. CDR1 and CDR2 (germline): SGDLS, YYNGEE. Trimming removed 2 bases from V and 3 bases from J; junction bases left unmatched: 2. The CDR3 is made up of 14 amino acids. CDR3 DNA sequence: TGTGCCAGCAGCGTGGACAGGGGAAAAGAGACCCAGTACTTC. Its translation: CASSVDRGKETQYF.

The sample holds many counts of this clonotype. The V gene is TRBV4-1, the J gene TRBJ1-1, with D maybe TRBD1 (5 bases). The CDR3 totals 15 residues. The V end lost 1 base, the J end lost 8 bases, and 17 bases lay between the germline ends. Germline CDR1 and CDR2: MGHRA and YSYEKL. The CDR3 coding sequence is TGCGCCAGCAGCCAAGGATCTCGGGGCAAACGGGAAGCTTTCTTT. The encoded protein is CASSQGSRGKREAFF.

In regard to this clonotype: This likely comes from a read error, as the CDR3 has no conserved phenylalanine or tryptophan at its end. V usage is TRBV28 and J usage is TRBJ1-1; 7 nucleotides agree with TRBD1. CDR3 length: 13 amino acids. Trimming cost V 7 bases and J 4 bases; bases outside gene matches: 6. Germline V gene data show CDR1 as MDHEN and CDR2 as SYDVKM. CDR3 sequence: CASIRTGVTEAFL. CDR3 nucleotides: TGTGCCAGCATTAGGACAGGAGTCACTGAAGCTTTCCTT.

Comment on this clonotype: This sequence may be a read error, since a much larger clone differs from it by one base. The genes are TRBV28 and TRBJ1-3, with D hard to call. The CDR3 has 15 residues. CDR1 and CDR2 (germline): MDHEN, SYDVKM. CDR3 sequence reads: CASSLVIGRGNTKYF. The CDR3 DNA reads TGTGCCAGCAGTTTAGTTATAGGGCGTGGAAACACCAAATATTTT.

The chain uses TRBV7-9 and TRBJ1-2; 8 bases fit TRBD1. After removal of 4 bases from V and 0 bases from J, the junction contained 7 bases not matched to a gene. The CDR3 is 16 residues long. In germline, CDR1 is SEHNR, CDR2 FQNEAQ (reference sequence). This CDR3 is CASSSGQGIANYGYTF. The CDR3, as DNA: TGTGCCAGCAGCTCCGGACAGGGTATAGCTAACTATGGCTACACCTTC.

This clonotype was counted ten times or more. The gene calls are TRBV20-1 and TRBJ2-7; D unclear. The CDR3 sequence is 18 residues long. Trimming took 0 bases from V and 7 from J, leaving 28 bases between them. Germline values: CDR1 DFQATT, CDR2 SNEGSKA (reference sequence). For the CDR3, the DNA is TGCAGTGCTAGAGATTCCACCACGAAAAAATCAAGGAGCACTGAGCAGTACTTC. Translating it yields CSARDSTTKKSRSTEQYF.

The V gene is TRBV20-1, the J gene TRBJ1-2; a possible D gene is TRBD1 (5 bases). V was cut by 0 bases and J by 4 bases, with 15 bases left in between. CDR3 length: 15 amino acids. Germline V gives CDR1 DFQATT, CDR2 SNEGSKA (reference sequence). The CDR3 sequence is CSARDLRQSFYGYTF. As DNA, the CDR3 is TGCAGTGCTAGAGATCTCAGACAGAGTTTCTATGGCTACACCTTC.

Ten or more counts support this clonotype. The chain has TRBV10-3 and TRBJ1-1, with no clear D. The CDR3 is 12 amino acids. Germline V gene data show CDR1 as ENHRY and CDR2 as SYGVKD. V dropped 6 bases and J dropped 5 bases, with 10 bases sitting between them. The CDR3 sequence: CAIRSLGTEAFF. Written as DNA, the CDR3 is TGTGCCATCAGAAGCCTCGGGACTGAAGCTTTCTTT.

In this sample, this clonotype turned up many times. CDR3 bases: TGTGCCAGCAGCTTGGCCGGCGGGGGCGGAGATACGCAGTATTTT. Translating gives CASSLAGGGGDTQYF. This sequence joins TRBV5-5 and TRBJ2-3, with a possible D match to TRBD2 (7 bases). CDR1 and CDR2 (germline): SGHKS, YYEKEE (reference sequence). This CDR3 contains 15 residues. The V end was cut by 0 bases, the J end by 5 bases, with 13 bases between.

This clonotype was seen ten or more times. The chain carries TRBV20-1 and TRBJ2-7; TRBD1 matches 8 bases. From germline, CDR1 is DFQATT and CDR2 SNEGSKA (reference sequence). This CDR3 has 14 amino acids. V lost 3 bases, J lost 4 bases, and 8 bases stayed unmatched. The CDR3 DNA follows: TGCAGTGCTAGGAGCCCAGGGGGCAGGTACGAGCAGTACTTC. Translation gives CSARSPGGRYEQYF.

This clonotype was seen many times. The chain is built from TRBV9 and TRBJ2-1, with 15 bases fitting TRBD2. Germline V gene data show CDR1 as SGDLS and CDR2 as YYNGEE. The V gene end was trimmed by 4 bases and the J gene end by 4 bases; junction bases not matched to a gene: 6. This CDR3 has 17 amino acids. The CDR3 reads CASSPGLAGGQYNEQFF. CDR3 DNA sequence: TGTGCCAGCAGCCCCGGACTAGCGGGAGGGCAATACAATGAGCAGTTCTTC.

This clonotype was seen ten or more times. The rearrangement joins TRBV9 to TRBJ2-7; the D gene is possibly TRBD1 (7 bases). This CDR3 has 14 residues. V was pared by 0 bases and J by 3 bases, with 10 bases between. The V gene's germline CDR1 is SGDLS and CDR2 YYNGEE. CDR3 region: CASSVAQGGYEQYF. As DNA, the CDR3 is TGTGCCAGCAGCGTAGCTCAGGGGGGCTACGAGCAGTACTTC.

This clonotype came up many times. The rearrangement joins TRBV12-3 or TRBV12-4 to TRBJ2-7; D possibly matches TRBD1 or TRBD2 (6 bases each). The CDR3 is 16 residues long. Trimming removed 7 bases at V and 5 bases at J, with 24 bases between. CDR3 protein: CASTGSGALSIHEQYF. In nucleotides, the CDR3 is TGTGCCAGCACCGGGTCGGGGGCCCTCTCTATCCACGAGCAGTACTTC.

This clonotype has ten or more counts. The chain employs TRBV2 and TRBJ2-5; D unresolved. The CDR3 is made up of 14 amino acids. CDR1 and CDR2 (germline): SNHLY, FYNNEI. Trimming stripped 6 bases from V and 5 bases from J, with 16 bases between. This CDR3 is CASSAAGHSETQYF. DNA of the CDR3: TGTGCCAGCAGCGCCGCCGGGCATTCGGAGACCCAGTACTTC.

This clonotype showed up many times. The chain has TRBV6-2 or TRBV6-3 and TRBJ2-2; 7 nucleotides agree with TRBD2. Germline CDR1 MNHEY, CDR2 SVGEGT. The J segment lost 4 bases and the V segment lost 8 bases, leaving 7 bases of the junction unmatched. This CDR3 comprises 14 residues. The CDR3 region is CASFAGVRTGELFF. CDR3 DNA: TGTGCCAGCTTTGCGGGAGTTCGCACCGGGGAGCTGTTTTTT.

The CDR3 DNA is TGTGCCAGCAGCTTGGGGTTACTGACAATCGGTTCTCGGGTTTCTAATGAGCAGTACTTC. Translating gives CASSLGLLTIGSRVSNEQYF. The rearrangement joins TRBV5-6 to TRBJ2-7, with D unresolved. The germline V gene has CDR1 SGHDT and CDR2 YYEEEE. The CDR3 is 20 residues long. Trimming cost V 0 bases and J 7 bases, with 32 bases left between them.

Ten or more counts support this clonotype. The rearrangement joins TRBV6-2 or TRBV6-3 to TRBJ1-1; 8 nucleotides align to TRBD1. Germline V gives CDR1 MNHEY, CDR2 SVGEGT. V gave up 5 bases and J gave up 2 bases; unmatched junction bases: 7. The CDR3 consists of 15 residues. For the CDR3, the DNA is TGTGCCAGCAGTGCCCGACAGGGGTTCAACACTGAAGCTTTCTTT. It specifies CASSARQGFNTEAFF.

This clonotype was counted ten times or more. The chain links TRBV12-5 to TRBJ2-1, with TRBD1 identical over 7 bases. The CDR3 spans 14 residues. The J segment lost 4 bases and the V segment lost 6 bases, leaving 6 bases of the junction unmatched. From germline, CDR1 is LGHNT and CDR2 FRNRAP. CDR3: CASGRGQDYNEQFF. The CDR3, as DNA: TGTGCTAGTGGACGAGGACAGGATTACAATGAGCAGTTCTTC.

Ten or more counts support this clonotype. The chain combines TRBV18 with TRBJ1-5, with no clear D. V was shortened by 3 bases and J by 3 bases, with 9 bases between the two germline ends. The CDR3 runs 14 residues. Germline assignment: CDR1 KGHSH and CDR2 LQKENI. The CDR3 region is CASSPEGINQPQHF. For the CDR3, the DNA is TGTGCCAGCTCACCGGAGGGAATCAATCAGCCCCAGCATTTT.

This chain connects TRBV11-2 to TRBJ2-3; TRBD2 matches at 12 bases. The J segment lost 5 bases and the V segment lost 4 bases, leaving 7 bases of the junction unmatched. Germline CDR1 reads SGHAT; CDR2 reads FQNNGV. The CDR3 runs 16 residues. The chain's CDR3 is CASSSTSGSLRDTQYF. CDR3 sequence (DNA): TGTGCCAGCAGCTCGACTAGCGGGAGTCTTAGAGATACGCAGTATTTT.